A selection of T cell receptor beta chains follows, all from one sample in a study of cytotoxic CD8 clonotypes in ibrutinib-treated CLL. The repertoire was sequenced with immunoSEQ multiplex PCR; TCRdb's copy has only in-frame clones and lacks some. The sample has about 120,000 clones, 80% to 90% seen once. The sequenced sample was PBMCs, obtained after 24 months of ibrutinib treatment. The receptors derive from a human donor with chronic lymphocytic leukemia. Each CDR3 is given without its conserved first and last residue.

cdr3_aa	v_call
ASSRSDYNEQF	TRBV7-2
SAHRESQY	TRBV20-1
ASSFRAGGLQETQY	TRBV5-1
ASSIGANSGNTIY	TRBV18
ASSVGGESTDTQY	TRBV9
SASRGNEQF	TRBV20-1
ASSALSKNIQY	TRBV11-2
ASSLENGQGFTGNTIY	TRBV9
ASSLGDKVNYGYT	TRBV7-2
ASSSGLAGDNEQF	TRBV28
SATSGETKNIQY	TRBV29-1
ASSLGLGSYNEQF	TRBV5-1
ASSKREGTDTQY	TRBV27
ASSFPTWNTEAF	TRBV28
ASSGGPYEQY	TRBV2
ATHSRRGIYEQY	TRBV28
ASSEFRIEDRVNEKLF	TRBV2
ASRLIGQGATEAF	TRBV6-1
ASSPDSNYGYT	TRBV19
ASSGSYNEQF	TRBV19
ASSYGDNNYGYT	TRBV6-5
ASSFTGTQGTGELF	TRBV7-9
ASSLAGSTDTQY	TRBV11-2
ASSPPGQGQGGANVLT	TRBV18
ASSRDRGREGGYT	TRBV28
ASSLPNTEAF	TRBV11-2
ASSFGRGSEAF	TRBV27
ASSPNRGGLVGMH	TRBV25-1
ASSLTSGTGREKLF	TRBV7-9
ASSGRGRESNQPQH	TRBV6-4
ASSFTMRGYEQY	TRBV6-6
ASSRQSGGELF	TRBV5-4
ASSLSGGRTNYGYT	TRBV7-2
ASSRTSGRAVEQY	TRBV4-2
ASSLKKQGNYGYT	TRBV2